This TCR beta chain is drawn from a study of T cells in Graves' hyperthyroidism and ophthalmopathy. Trimming removed 8 bases from V and 5 bases from J; junction bases left unmatched: 9. Germline loops: CDR1 MNHNS, CDR2 SASEGT. This CDR3 comprises 16 residues. TCR beta CDR3 regions were amplified from RNA transcripts. Researchers ran a first-round RT-PCR on the TCR CDR3 using the HTBI primer set. TCRdb reprocessed the multiplex PCR reads with MiXCR, giving one entry per CDR3 protein. The sample carries about 420,000 distinct CDR3 sequences, around 13% recorded once. The sequence was obtained from a woman younger than 35 with Graves' hyperthyroidism. The sequencing sample was made of blood. This chain joins TRBV6-1 and TRBJ2-5; TRBD2 matches 15 bases. CDR3 residues: CASRGLAGGPGETQYF. CDR3 DNA: TGTGCCAGCCGCGGACTAGCGGGAGGGCCGGGGGAGACCCAGTACTTC.